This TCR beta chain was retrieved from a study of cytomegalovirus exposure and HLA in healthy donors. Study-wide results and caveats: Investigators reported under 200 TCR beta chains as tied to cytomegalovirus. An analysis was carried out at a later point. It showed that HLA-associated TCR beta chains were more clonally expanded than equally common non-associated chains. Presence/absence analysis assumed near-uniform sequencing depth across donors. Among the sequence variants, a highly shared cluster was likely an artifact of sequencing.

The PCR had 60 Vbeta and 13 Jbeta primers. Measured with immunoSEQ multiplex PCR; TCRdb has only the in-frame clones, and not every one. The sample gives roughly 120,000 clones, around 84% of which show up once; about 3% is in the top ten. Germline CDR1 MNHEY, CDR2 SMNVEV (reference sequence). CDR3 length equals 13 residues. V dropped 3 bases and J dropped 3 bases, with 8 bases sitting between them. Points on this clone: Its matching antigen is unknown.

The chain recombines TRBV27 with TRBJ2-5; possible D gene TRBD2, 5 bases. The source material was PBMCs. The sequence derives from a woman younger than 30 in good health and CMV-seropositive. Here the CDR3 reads CASSLNGEETQYF. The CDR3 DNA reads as TGTGCCAGCAGTTTGAACGGGGAAGAGACCCAGTACTTC.